This T cell receptor beta chain came from a study of blood T cell repertoires in COVID-19. Background on the study: PBMCs, B-cell-depleted T cells, or T cells were the source of the cDNA or gDNA that made up the material.

Profiling relied on immunoSEQ multiplex PCR, and the TCRdb table lists in-frame clones only, not all of them. The profile shows tens of thousands of clones, 92% of them singletons. The CDR3 length is 14 residues. Germline assignment: CDR1 KGHSH and CDR2 LQKENI. Deletions cut 1 base from V and 5 bases from J, with 9 bases between. Sample: peripheral blood. V is TRBV18 and J is TRBJ1-5; D possibly corresponds to TRBD1 (5 bases). The receptor comes from a man aged 50-59 years with active COVID-19. CDR3 region: CASSPQSGDQPQHF. The CDR3, as DNA: TGTGCCAGCTCACCACAATCGGGGGATCAGCCCCAGCATTTT.